What follows describes a single TCR beta chain. Its specificity is not known. These data come from a study of cytomegalovirus exposure and HLA in healthy donors. Overall study: Among approximately 400 genotyped donors, about 80% fell in the Caucasian-associated ancestry cluster.

The primer mix had 60 Vbeta and 13 Jbeta primers. The table came from immunoSEQ multiplex PCR; TCRdb's copy has only in-frame clones and leaves some out. This repertoire shows roughly 100,000 clones, less than 90% found once; its top ten account for just over 2.5%. Study findings and constraints: In an earlier analysis, in roughly 600 donors, most V segments appeared productive either ~90% or ~30% of the time.

All donors participated as healthy donors of bone marrow. These donors counted as nominally healthy when sampled, but unrecorded immune exposures were likely. The material sequenced was PBMCs. The receptor's source is a man aged 35 to 55 in good health and CMV-seronegative.

This CDR3 reads CASSLPGGSEKLFF. The CDR3 DNA sequence: TGCGCCAGCAGCTTGCCAGGGGGCAGTGAAAAACTGTTTTTT. V and J are TRBV5-1 and TRBJ1-4, with 8 bases lining up with TRBD1. CDR1 is SGHRS and CDR2 is YFSETQ in the germline V gene. After removal of 1 base from V and 7 bases from J, the junction contained 3 bases not matched to a gene. This CDR3 is built from 14 residues.